This entry is about one TCR beta chain. This table comes from immunoSEQ multiplex PCR, and its TCRdb copy is limited to in-frame clones, with some not included. The table has about 67,000 clones, 85% to 90% seen once. CDR1 and CDR2 (germline): SGHNT, YYREEE (reference sequence). V was shortened by 9 bases and J by 4 bases, with 20 bases between the two germline ends. The CDR3 sequence is 15 residues long. The data were obtained in a study of blood T cell repertoires in COVID-19. In the study overall: Whether acute or convalescent, the COVID-19 samples came from the United States, Italy and Spain.

The specimen was peripheral blood. This clonotype was obtained from a man aged 45-60 years with active COVID-19. The rearrangement links TRBV5-4 to TRBJ2-1; possibly TRBD1 for D (5 bases). The CDR3 DNA sequence: TGTGCCACCGCAGAAGTAGGGGTAGGATACAATGAGCAGTTCTTC. It codes for CATAEVGVGYNEQFF.